This T cell receptor (beta chain) was documented in a study of blood T cell repertoires in COVID-19 (dated by TCRdb to the early 2020s). General notes on the study: The collaborator samples originated in the United States, Italy and Spain and spanned the acute and convalescent phases of COVID-19. The repertoires were released in a freely available public database meant as a resource for research on the immune response to SARS-CoV-2. Where available, HLA class I and class II types were obtained from metadata supplied by the sample provider rather than from assay-based typing. The dataset comprised deeply sampled blood TCRbeta repertoires from subjects exposed to, actively infected with, or recovered from COVID-19. The prospective study material was composed of cDNA or gDNA derived from T cells, B-cell-depleted T cells, or PBMCs. The samples were drawn from two sources: the first 160 participants of the ongoing ImmuneRACE study, and 1,000 to 1,500 subjects contributed by 6 global collaborators. Sample metadata almost always included a de-identified subject ID, COVID-19 status, age in years and sex.

Study-wide findings and limitations: The amount of clinical and demographic metadata varied by source and participant and was provided uncurated.

As concerns this clone: No antigen is known for it. Nothing much larger sits one base from this clone, and base qualities are not available.

Each collaborating institution followed its own protocols to collect whole blood in K2EDTA tubes. For TCRbeta analysis, collaborators shipped samples as frozen whole blood, isolated PBMCs, or DNA extracted from either of those sample types. V loses 7 bases, J loses 8 bases, and the germline ends lie 15 bases apart. The CDR3 measures 13 amino acids from cysteine to phenylalanine. The sequence is cut down to CDR3 DNA, 39 bases in frame from base 1. Based on the germline V gene (reference sequence), the CDR1 and CDR2 sequences are SGHNT and YYREEE. The immunoSEQ Assay, a bias-controlled multiplex PCR, was used to amplify TCRbeta CDR3 regions from genomic DNA. Per the authors' processing: The number of nucleated cells in each sample was estimated by amplification of reference gene primers within the assay. Sequence reads were collapsed and filtered to measure the absolute abundance of every unique TCRbeta CDR3 rearrangement. For each sample, productive Simpson clonality was calculated as the square root of Simpson's diversity index over productive rearrangements. Sourced from immuneACCESS, this table was stored by TCRdb with only in-frame sequences that have V and J called. A share of the clones is absent; for the studies checked, an unresolved V gene accounts for under half, and the remainder has no known explanation. Clone size and V and J calls were adopted from that table, with D and trimming inferred from the DNA. The sample data list some 670,000 clones, and around 89% of these were observed just once. The ten most abundant clones make up under 0.3% of the sample.

The clonotype originates from a woman aged 18-30 years with acute or convalescent COVID-19. Sequenced: peripheral blood. This sequence uses TRBV5-4 and TRBJ1-4; the D gene is not confidently resolved. The nucleotide sequence reads as follows: TGTGCCAGCGCCGCGGGCCTGGGAGAAAAACTGTTTTTT. The resulting protein is CASAAGLGEKLFF.